A selection of T cell receptor beta chains follows, all from one sample in a study of spatial heterogeneity in lung cancer. TCRdb recomputed calls from the 5' RACE reads with MiXCR, one row per CDR3 protein. The repertoire consists of about 21,000 distinct CDR3 sequences, with around 4.3% occurring once and the leading ten covering 7% to 8.5%. The sample consisted of PBMCs, taken at surgery. These receptors all come from a male donor with early-stage non-small cell lung cancer. CDR3s include the opening cysteine and the closing phenylalanine or tryptophan. A D gene is named only where the DNA matches it firmly. Clone size is stated in some rows and not others, as once, few, many or a class when expanded.

DNA: TGTGCCAGCAGCCAAGTTGCAGGGTCAGAGACCCAGTACTTC
CDR3: CASSQVAGSETQYF
J: TRBJ2-5
size: many
V: TRBV4-2
D: .

DNA: TGTGCCAGCAGAGGGGGGGGCAGAACCGGGGAGCTGTTTTTT
CDR3: CASRGGGRTGELFF
J: TRBJ2-2
size: many
V: TRBV28
D: .

DNA: TGCGCCAGCAGCTTGGGGGATCCCTTGACGCAGTATTTT
CDR3: CASSLGDPLTQYF
J: TRBJ2-3
size: medium-sized
V: TRBV5-1
D: .

DNA: TGTGCCAGCAGTGATTTTACAGATACGCAGTATTTT
CDR3: CASSDFTDTQYF
J: TRBJ2-3
size: .
V: TRBV6-1
D: .

DNA: TGTGCCAGCAGCTTACGCGAAGTCGCTCTCAGCTCCTACAATGAGCAGTTCTTC
CDR3: CASSLREVALSSYNEQFF
J: TRBJ2-1
size: many
V: TRBV11-2
D: .

DNA: TGTGCCAGCAGTATTGGACAGGGGTCGAACACCATATATTTT
CDR3: CASSIGQGSNTIYF
J: TRBJ1-3
size: medium-sized
V: TRBV6-5
D: TRBD1

DNA: TGTGCCAGCAGTTTACAGGCGAGAGGTGAGACCCAGTACTTC
CDR3: CASSLQARGETQYF
J: TRBJ2-5
size: medium-sized
V: TRBV28
D: .

DNA: TGTGCCAGCAGCCCGCGGACAGCCTACGAGCAGTACTTC
CDR3: CASSPRTAYEQYF
J: TRBJ2-7
size: many
V: TRBV7-6
D: .

DNA: TGTGCCAGCAGCTTGACGGACGGGAATGAGCAGTTCTTC
CDR3: CASSLTDGNEQFF
J: TRBJ2-1
size: many
V: TRBV7-9
D: .

DNA: TGCGCCAGCAGCCCCGAGGGCTACGAGCAGTACTTC
CDR3: CASSPEGYEQYF
J: TRBJ2-7
size: medium-sized
V: TRBV5-1
D: .

DNA: TGCAGTGCTAGGTCGGGGGTTGGTGAAAAACTGTTTTTT
CDR3: CSARSGVGEKLFF
J: TRBJ1-4
size: many
V: TRBV20-1
D: .

DNA: TGTGCCAGCAGGCGGGACAGGGGGCAAAGTAGCTACACCTTC
CDR3: CASRRDRGQSSYTF
J: TRBJ1-2
size: few
V: TRBV5-6
D: TRBD1

DNA: TGTGCCAGCAGTTACACAGGCGTGACTAACTATGGCTACACCTTC
CDR3: CASSYTGVTNYGYTF
J: TRBJ1-2
size: .
V: TRBV6-2/TRBV6-3
D: .

DNA: TGTGCCAGCAGTGATATTAGCGGGGGCCCGGGCACTGAAGCTTTCTTT
CDR3: CASSDISGGPGTEAFF
J: TRBJ1-1
size: many
V: TRBV2
D: .

DNA: TGTGCCAGCTCACCCCGGGATGGGGCCAACGTCCTGACTTTC
CDR3: CASSPRDGANVLTF
J: TRBJ2-6
size: many
V: TRBV18
D: .

DNA: TGCAGTGCTTCTACAGGGAGGACGAACACCGGGGAGCTGTTTTTT
CDR3: CSASTGRTNTGELFF
J: TRBJ2-2
size: .
V: TRBV20-1
D: .

DNA: TGTGCCAGCAGCTTGGGTGACAGGGGGCGCCATCAGCCCCAGCATTTT
CDR3: CASSLGDRGRHQPQHF
J: TRBJ1-5
size: .
V: TRBV7-9
D: TRBD1

DNA: TGTGCCAGCAGTGAATCAGGGCCGAGCTCCTATAATTCACCCCTCCACTTT
CDR3: CASSESGPSSYNSPLHF
J: TRBJ1-6
size: few
V: TRBV2
D: .

DNA: TGTGCCAGCAGCTTAAGCAGGGGAGGGAAAGAGACCCAGTACTTC
CDR3: CASSLSRGGKETQYF
J: TRBJ2-5
size: few
V: TRBV11-2
D: .

DNA: TGCAGTGCTCTCGGACAGGGTGGGGACTCCCACGAGCAGTACTTC
CDR3: CSALGQGGDSHEQYF
J: TRBJ2-7
size: few
V: TRBV20-1
D: TRBD1

DNA: TGTGCCAGCAGCACGGACAGGGAGGTCACCGGGGAGCTGTTTTTT
CDR3: CASSTDREVTGELFF
J: TRBJ2-2
size: many
V: TRBV7-9
D: TRBD1

DNA: TGCAGCGTGCAGGATAGCAATCAGCCCCAGCATTTT
CDR3: CSVQDSNQPQHF
J: TRBJ1-5
size: many
V: TRBV29-1
D: .

DNA: TGCGCCAGCAGCCAAAAGCGGGAGGAGACCCAGTACTTC
CDR3: CASSQKREETQYF
J: TRBJ2-5
size: .
V: TRBV4-1
D: TRBD2

DNA: TGCAGTGCGATTCACAGGAGCGGTTGGAAGAATGAGCAGTTCTTC
CDR3: CSAIHRSGWKNEQFF
J: TRBJ2-1
size: many
V: TRBV20-1
D: .

DNA: TGCGCCAGCAGCCCGACAGGGGAAAATTCACCCCTCCACTTT
CDR3: CASSPTGENSPLHF
J: TRBJ1-6
size: few
V: TRBV5-1
D: TRBD1

DNA: TGTGCCAGCAGCCCCTATGAGACCCCGTACAATGAGCAGTTCTTC
CDR3: CASSPYETPYNEQFF
J: TRBJ2-1
size: many
V: TRBV11-3
D: .

DNA: TGTGCCGCCCGTCAAGCCCCCAGCTCCTACGAGCAGTACTTC
CDR3: CAARQAPSSYEQYF
J: TRBJ2-7
size: many
V: TRBV6-6
D: .

DNA: TGTGCCAGCAGCTGGGCTAGCACAGATACGCAGTATTTT
CDR3: CASSWASTDTQYF
J: TRBJ2-3
size: .
V: TRBV5-6
D: .

DNA: TGCGCCAGCAGTCCCCCGGGAGGGGCGAGGGCCAAAAACATTCAGTACTTC
CDR3: CASSPPGGARAKNIQYF
J: TRBJ2-4
size: many
V: TRBV23-1
D: TRBD2

DNA: TGTGCCAGCAGTTTATGGAGCACAGATACGCAGTATTTT
CDR3: CASSLWSTDTQYF
J: TRBJ2-3
size: medium-sized
V: TRBV27
D: .

DNA: TGTGCCAGCAGCTTAGTCAAGGGGGCGAGGACGCGAGAGACCCAGTACTTC
CDR3: CASSLVKGARTRETQYF
J: TRBJ2-5
size: many
V: TRBV7-2
D: TRBD1

DNA: TGCAGTGCGCGCGGCGGGAATAATGAGCAGTTCTTC
CDR3: CSARGGNNEQFF
J: TRBJ2-1
size: many
V: TRBV20-1
D: .

DNA: TGCAGTGCTAGTAAGAGCAATCAGCCCCAGCATTTT
CDR3: CSASKSNQPQHF
J: TRBJ1-5
size: many
V: TRBV20-1
D: .

DNA: TGTACTCATCCCCCTAGCACCAACACCGGGGAGCTGTTTTTT
CDR3: CTHPPSTNTGELFF
J: TRBJ2-2
size: many
V: TRBV9
D: .

DNA: TGTGCCAGCAGCCCGACAGGGGTCAATTCACCCCTCCACTTT
CDR3: CASSPTGVNSPLHF
J: TRBJ1-6
size: medium-sized
V: TRBV3-1
D: TRBD1

DNA: TGTGCCAGTAGTCCAGCCTTTGGGTTCCGGCTCCACCCCAACTATGGCTACACCTTC
CDR3: CASSPAFGFRLHPNYGYTF
J: TRBJ1-2
size: few
V: TRBV19
D: .

DNA: TGTGCCAGCAGTTTAAAATCGAGCTCCTACGAGCAGTACTTC
CDR3: CASSLKSSSYEQYF
J: TRBJ2-7
size: many
V: TRBV27
D: .

DNA: TGTGCCAGCAGGCACGGGACAGCCTTAAACAATCAGCCCCAGCATTTT
CDR3: CASRHGTALNNQPQHF
J: TRBJ1-5
size: many
V: TRBV28
D: TRBD1

DNA: TGTGCCAGCAGACGCGCAGCGGGAGTGGTCTACAATGAGCAGTTCTTC
CDR3: CASRRAAGVVYNEQFF
J: TRBJ2-1
size: .
V: TRBV12-3/TRBV12-4
D: TRBD2

DNA: TGCAGCGTTGTACGAGGCGGGAGGGGATCTGGCGAGCAGTACTTC
CDR3: CSVVRGGRGSGEQYF
J: TRBJ2-7
size: .
V: TRBV29-1
D: TRBD2

DNA: TGTGCTAGCAGCTCGTCGTCCACCGGGGAGCTGTTTTTT
CDR3: CASSSSSTGELFF
J: TRBJ2-2
size: .
V: TRBV7-7
D: .

DNA: TGCGCCAGCAGCCAAGGTACGGGGGACTACGAGCAGTACTTC
CDR3: CASSQGTGDYEQYF
J: TRBJ2-7
size: medium-sized
V: TRBV4-3
D: .

DNA: TGTGCCTGGAGTGCAACCTACGAGCAGTACTTC
CDR3: CAWSATYEQYF
J: TRBJ2-7
size: few
V: TRBV30
D: .

DNA: TGCAGCGGGAGCGGGACAGGGGGATCTTGGGAGCAGTACTTC
CDR3: CSGSGTGGSWEQYF
J: TRBJ2-7
size: many
V: TRBV29-1
D: TRBD1

DNA: TGCAGCGTTGGAGCGGGCAATGAAAAACTGTTTTTT
CDR3: CSVGAGNEKLFF
J: TRBJ1-4
size: medium-sized
V: TRBV29-1
D: .

DNA: TGTGCCAGCTCACGACTAGTGGGCAGCACAGATACGCAGTATTTT
CDR3: CASSRLVGSTDTQYF
J: TRBJ2-3
size: many
V: TRBV18
D: .

DNA: TGTGCCAGCAGTGAAGCCTCGTTAGCCATGAACACTGAAGCTTTCTTT
CDR3: CASSEASLAMNTEAFF
J: TRBJ1-1
size: few
V: TRBV6-1
D: .

DNA: TGCGCCAGCAGCCAAGCGAGAGGAGGGGGATCTGAAGCTTTCTTT
CDR3: CASSQARGGGSEAFF
J: TRBJ1-1
size: many
V: TRBV4-1
D: .

DNA: TGTGCCAGCTCACCGGACTACGGGGGCAAAAACATTCAGTACTTC
CDR3: CASSPDYGGKNIQYF
J: TRBJ2-4
size: few
V: TRBV18
D: .

DNA: TGTGCCAGCAGTAGAAGCGGGAGGGACAATGAGCAGTTCTTC
CDR3: CASSRSGRDNEQFF
J: TRBJ2-1
size: many
V: TRBV11-2
D: TRBD2

DNA: TGTGCCAGCAGCATGGACAGCTTGAACACTGAAGCTTTCTTT
CDR3: CASSMDSLNTEAFF
J: TRBJ1-1
size: many
V: TRBV11-2
D: .

DNA: TGCAGCGTTGAAGTTGGACGGACCCCAGGCTACACCTTC
CDR3: CSVEVGRTPGYTF
J: TRBJ1-2
size: few
V: TRBV29-1
D: .

DNA: TGTGCCAGCAGCCCCCCAGGGAACACTGAAGCTTTCTTT
CDR3: CASSPPGNTEAFF
J: TRBJ1-1
size: medium-sized
V: TRBV13
D: .

DNA: TGTGCCAGCAACCAGGGATCGATAAGCAATCAGCCCCAGCATTTT
CDR3: CASNQGSISNQPQHF
J: TRBJ1-5
size: .
V: TRBV2
D: .

DNA: TGTGCCAGCAGCTTAAAGGGGGCCTACGAGCAGTACTTC
CDR3: CASSLKGAYEQYF
J: TRBJ2-7
size: many
V: TRBV7-9
D: .

DNA: TGTGCCAGCAGTTACGGGGGGGGCACTGAAGCTTTCTTT
CDR3: CASSYGGGTEAFF
J: TRBJ1-1
size: many
V: TRBV6-5
D: .

DNA: TGTGCCAGCAGCTCACAGACTATCGGCACAGATACGCAGTATTTT
CDR3: CASSSQTIGTDTQYF
J: TRBJ2-3
size: many
V: TRBV7-3
D: .

DNA: TGTGCCAGCACGACAGGGTCGAGCTCTGGGGCCAACGTCCTGACTTTC
CDR3: CASTTGSSSGANVLTF
J: TRBJ2-6
size: many
V: TRBV6-1
D: TRBD1

DNA: TGCGCCAGCAGCCCCAGGGGTTCCTACAATGAGCAGTTCTTC
CDR3: CASSPRGSYNEQFF
J: TRBJ2-1
size: many
V: TRBV5-1
D: .

DNA: TGTGCCAGTAGTCCCTCTCTGGGGGGCGATGAGCAGTTCTTC
CDR3: CASSPSLGGDEQFF
J: TRBJ2-1
size: many
V: TRBV19
D: .